This TCR beta chain came from a study of T cells in tuberculosis. Background on the study: IGRA-negative adolescents, IGRA-positive adolescents with latent tuberculosis and adults with active tuberculosis formed this South African cohort.

General study points: Active tuberculosis TCR-alpha repertoires lay closer to GMM-specific TCRs than IGRA-negative controls, suggesting clonal expansion. Smaller alpha distances in active tuberculosis partly reflected shorter CDR3-alpha lengths.

The germline CDR1 and CDR2 sequences are MGHDK and SYGVNS. This CDR3 has 13 amino acids. V was trimmed by 5 bases and J by 7 bases, leaving 14 bases between them. Sequencing was performed with immunoSEQ multiplex PCR; in TCRdb, only in-frame clones are kept and a portion is missing. The table has some 31,000 clones, more than 85% seen once. Note on this clone: The antigen remains undetermined.

The sequenced sample was PBMCs. The chain has TRBV25-1 and TRBJ1-2, with TRBD1 as a possible D gene (6 bases). The receptor was derived from a donor under 30 with latent tuberculosis or without tuberculosis infection. The CDR3 protein is CASSLGKGGGYTF. Written as DNA, the CDR3 is TGTGCCAGCAGTTTAGGAAAAGGGGGTGGCTACACCTTC.